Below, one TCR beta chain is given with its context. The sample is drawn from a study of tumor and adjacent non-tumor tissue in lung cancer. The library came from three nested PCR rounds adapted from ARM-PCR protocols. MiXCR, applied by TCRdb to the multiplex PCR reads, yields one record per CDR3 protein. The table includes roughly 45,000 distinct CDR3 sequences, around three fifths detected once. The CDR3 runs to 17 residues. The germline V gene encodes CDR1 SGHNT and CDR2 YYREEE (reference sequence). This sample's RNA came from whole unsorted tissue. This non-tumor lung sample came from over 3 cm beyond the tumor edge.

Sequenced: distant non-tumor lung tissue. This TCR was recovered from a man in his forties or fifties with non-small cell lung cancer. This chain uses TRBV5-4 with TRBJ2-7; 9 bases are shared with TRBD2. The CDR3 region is CGRSFRGLAGDAHEQYF. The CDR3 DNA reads TGTGGCCGCAGCTTCAGGGGCTTAGCGGGAGATGCCCATGAGCAGTACTTC.